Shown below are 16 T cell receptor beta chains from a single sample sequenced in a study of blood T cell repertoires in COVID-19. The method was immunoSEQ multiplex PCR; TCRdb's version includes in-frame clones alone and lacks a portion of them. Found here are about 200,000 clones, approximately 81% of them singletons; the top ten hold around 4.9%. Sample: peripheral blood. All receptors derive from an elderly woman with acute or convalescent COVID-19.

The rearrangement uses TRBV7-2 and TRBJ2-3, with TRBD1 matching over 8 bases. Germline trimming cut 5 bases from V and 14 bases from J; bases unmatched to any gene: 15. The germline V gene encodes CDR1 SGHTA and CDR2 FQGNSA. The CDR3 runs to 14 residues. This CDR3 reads CASSPDRVKDNWYF. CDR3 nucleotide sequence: TGTGCCAGCAGCCCGGACAGGGTCAAGGATAACTGGTATTTT.

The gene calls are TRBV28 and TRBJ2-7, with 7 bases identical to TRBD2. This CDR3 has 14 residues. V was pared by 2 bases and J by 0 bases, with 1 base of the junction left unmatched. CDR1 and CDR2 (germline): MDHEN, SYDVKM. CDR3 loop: CASSLRGVSYEQYF. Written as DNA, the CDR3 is TGTGCCAGCAGTTTACGGGGGGTCTCCTACGAGCAGTACTTC.

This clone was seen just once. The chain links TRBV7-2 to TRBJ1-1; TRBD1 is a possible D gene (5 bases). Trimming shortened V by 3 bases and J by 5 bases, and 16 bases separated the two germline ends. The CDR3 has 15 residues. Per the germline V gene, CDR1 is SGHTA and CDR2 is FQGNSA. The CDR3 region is CASSFSRGGRTEAFF. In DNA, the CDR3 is TGTGCCAGCAGCTTCAGTCGGGGGGGACGGACTGAAGCTTTCTTT.

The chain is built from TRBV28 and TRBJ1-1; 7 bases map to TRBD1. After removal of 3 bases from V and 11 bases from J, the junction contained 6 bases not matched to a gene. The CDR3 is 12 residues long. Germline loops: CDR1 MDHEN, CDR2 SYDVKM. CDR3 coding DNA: TGTGCCAGCAGTTTTCGAGGCAGGGGGGCTTTCTTT. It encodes CASSFRGRGAFF.

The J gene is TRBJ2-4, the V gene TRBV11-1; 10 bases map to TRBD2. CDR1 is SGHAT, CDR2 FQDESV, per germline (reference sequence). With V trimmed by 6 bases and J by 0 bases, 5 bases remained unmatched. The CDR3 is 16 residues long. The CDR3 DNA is TGTGCCAGCAGTCACCGACTAGCGGGAGCCAAAAACATTCAGTACTTC. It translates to CASSHRLAGAKNIQYF.

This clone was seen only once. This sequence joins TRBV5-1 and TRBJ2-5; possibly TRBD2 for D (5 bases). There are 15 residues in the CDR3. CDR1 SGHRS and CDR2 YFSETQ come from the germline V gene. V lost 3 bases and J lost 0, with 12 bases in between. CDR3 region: CASSSLTRDQETQYF. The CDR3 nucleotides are TGCGCCAGCAGCTCTTTAACTAGGGACCAAGAGACCCAGTACTTC.

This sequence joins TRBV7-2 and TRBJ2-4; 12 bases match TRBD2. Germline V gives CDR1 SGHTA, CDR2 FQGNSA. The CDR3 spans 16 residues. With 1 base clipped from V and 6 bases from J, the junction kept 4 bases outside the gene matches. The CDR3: CASSLGLAGGLNIQYF. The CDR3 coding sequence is TGTGCCAGCAGCTTAGGGCTAGCGGGGGGGCTAAACATTCAGTACTTC.

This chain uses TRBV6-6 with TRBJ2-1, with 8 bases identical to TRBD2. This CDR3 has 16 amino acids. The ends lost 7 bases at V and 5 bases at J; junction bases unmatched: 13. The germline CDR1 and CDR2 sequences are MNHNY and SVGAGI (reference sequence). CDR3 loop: CASTITRTSPNNEQFF. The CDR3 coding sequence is TGTGCCAGCACGATAACGCGGACTAGCCCTAACAATGAGCAGTTCTTC.

Written as DNA, the CDR3 is TGTGCCAGCAGTTACTCATTCACATCTGATGAGCAGTTCTTC. Its translation: CASSYSFTSDEQFF. This chain uses TRBV6-6 with TRBJ2-1; D not certain. The CDR3 spans 14 residues. CDR1 is MNHNY and CDR2 is SVGAGI in the germline V gene (reference sequence). Trimming removed 0 bases at V and 8 bases at J, with 11 bases between.

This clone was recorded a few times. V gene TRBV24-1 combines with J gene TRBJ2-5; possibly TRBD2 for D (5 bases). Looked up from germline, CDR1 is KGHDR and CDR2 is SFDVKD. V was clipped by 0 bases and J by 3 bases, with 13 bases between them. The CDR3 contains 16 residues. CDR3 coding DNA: TGTGCCACCAGTGATTTGCGGGGAACGGCTGAAGAGACCCAGTACTTC. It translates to CATSDLRGTAEETQYF.

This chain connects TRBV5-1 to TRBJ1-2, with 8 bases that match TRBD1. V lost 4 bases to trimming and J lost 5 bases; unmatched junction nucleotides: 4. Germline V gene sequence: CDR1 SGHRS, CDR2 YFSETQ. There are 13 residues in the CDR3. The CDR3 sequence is CASSVTGEYGYTF. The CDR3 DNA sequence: TGCGCCAGCAGCGTGACAGGGGAGTATGGCTACACCTTC.

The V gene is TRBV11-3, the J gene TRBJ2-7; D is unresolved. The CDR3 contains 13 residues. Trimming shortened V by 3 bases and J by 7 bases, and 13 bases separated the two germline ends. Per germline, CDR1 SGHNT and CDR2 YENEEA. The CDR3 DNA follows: TGTGCCAGCAGCTTTGGCAGTTTTGAAGAGCAGTACTTC. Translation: CASSFGSFEEQYF.

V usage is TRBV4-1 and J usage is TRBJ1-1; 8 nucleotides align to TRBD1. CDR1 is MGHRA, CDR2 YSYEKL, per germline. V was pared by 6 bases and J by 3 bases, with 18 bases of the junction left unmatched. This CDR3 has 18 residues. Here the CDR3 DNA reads TGCGCCAGCAGACATTTTTTCCAGGGGGCGTTTTCTGACACTGAAGCTTTCTTT. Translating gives CASRHFFQGAFSDTEAFF.

The chain's CDR3 is CASRTGTYGYTF. CDR3 in DNA: TGTGCCAGCAGAACAGGGACCTATGGCTACACCTTC. The chain combines TRBV2 with TRBJ1-2; TRBD1 might be the D (6 bases). CDR1 is SNHLY, CDR2 FYNNEI, per germline. The V gene lost 6 bases and the J gene lost 4 bases, with 9 bases spanning the gap. The CDR3 is 12 amino acids.

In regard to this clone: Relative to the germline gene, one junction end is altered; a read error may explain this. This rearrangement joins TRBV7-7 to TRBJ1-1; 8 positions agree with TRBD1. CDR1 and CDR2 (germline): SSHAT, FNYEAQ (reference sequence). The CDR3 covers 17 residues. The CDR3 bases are TGTGCTAGCAGCCCAATGGGGGCAGGGGGCATGAACACTGAAGCTTTCTTT. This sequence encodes CASSPMGAGGMNTEAFF. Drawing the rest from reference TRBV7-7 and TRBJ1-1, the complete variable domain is GAGVSQSPRYKVTKRGQDVTLRCDPISSHATLYWYQQALGQGPEFLTYFNYEAQPDKSGLPSDRFSAERPEGSISTLTIQRTEQRDSAMYRCASSPMGAGGMNTEAFFGQGTRLTVV.

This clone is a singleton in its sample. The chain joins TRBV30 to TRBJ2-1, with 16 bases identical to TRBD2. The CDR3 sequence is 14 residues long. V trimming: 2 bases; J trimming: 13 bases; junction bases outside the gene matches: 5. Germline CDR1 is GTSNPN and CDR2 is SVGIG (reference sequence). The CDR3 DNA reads TGTGCCTGGAGTTCGGGACTAGCGGGAGGGATACAGTTCTTC. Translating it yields CAWSSGLAGGIQFF.